This T cell receptor beta chain was documented in a study of intratumoral heterogeneity in liver cancer. In the study overall: Patients were mostly male, median age roughly 57 years.

Findings and caveats of the study: The authors noted under-sampled tumor-infiltrating lymphocyte representation as a limitation.

Worth noting for this clone: Its antigen is unknown.

Before surgical resection, these early-stage hepatocellular carcinoma patients received no treatment. Sampled areas showed no macroscopic necrosis or hemorrhage. TCRdb's table, derived via immunoSEQ multiplex PCR, lists solely in-frame clones and lacks some. The data hold tens of thousands of clones, with roughly 66% observed a single time. V was cut by 2 bases and J by 3 bases, with 10 bases left in between. This CDR3 has 14 amino acids. CDR1 and CDR2 (germline): WNHNN, SYGVQD (reference sequence). This rearrangement joins TRBV10-1 to TRBJ1-1, with no clear D. This TCR was sampled from a woman between 65 and 79 years old with hepatocellular carcinoma. The specimen comprised tumor-adjacent normal tissue, sampled before any cancer treatment. The CDR3 sequence: CASSERSGDTEAFF. For the CDR3, the DNA is TGCGCCAGCAGTGAGAGGTCTGGGGACACTGAAGCTTTCTTT.